This entry concerns a single TCR beta chain. This sample was taken from a study of blood T cell repertoires in COVID-19. Overall study: PBMCs, B-cell-depleted T cells, or T cells were the source of the cDNA or gDNA that made up the material.

The germline CDR1 and CDR2 sequences are MNHEY and SVGAGI. This CDR3 has 14 amino acids. V lost 0 bases, J lost 5 bases, and 10 bases lay in between. Methods used by the authors: Amplification from reference gene primers served as the basis for estimated nucleated cell counts. Sequencing was performed with immunoSEQ multiplex PCR; in TCRdb, only in-frame clones are kept and a portion is missing. The V and J calls and clone size come from that table; D and trimming were worked out from the DNA. The table has 33,000 or so clones, roughly 88% seen once. The specimen was peripheral blood. This TCR derives from a man between 65 and 79 years old with active or convalescent COVID-19. The chain has TRBV6-5 and TRBJ1-2, with D perhaps TRBD1 (6 bases). Here the CDR3 DNA reads TGTGCCAGCAGTTACTCGCAGGGGTGGTATGGCTACACCTTC. Its translation: CASSYSQGWYGYTF.